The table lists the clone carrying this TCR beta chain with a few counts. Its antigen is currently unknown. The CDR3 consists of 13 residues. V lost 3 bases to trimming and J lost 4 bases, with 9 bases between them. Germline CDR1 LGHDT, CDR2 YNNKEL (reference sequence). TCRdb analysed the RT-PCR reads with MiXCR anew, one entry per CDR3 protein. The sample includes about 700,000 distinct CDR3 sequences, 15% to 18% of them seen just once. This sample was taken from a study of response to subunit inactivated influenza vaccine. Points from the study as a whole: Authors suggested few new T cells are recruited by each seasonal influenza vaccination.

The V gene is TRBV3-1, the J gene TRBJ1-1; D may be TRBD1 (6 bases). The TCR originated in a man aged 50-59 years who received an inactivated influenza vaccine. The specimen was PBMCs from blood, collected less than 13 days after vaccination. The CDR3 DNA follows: TGTGCCAGCAGCCAGAGACAGGTCACTGAAGCTTTCTTT. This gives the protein CASSQRQVTEAFF.